The sequence of this T cell receptor (beta chain) was determined in a study of OX40 agonist ivuxolimab in advanced cancers. About the study: Among those treated, three patients had partial responses, one with hepatocellular carcinoma and two with cutaneous melanoma. General observations from the study: Patients with a partial response at 0.1-3.0 mg/kg had among the lowest clonal expansion. What antigens the expanded peripheral T cells recognized was never established.

Systemic immunosuppression or autoimmune disease history was grounds to exclude patients. The CDR3 has 12 amino acids. The germline gives CDR1 SGHTA, CDR2 FQGTGA. V gave up 5 bases and J gave up 4 bases, with 8 bases separating them. Profiling relied on immunoSEQ multiplex PCR, and the TCRdb table lists in-frame clones only, not all of them. The sample yields 75,000 to 80,000 clones, about 85% seen once. Notes on this clone: What it binds is unknown.

This chain links TRBV7-3 with TRBJ2-5; possibly TRBD1 or TRBD2 for D (5 bases each). The sample in question was CD4+ or CD8+ T cells sorted from blood, obtained in a trial of the OX40 agonist ivuxolimab. The sequence came from an adult with an advanced solid tumor such as melanoma, head and neck, liver or kidney cancer. CDR3 in amino acids: CASSGTGETQYF. The DNA of the CDR3 is TGTGCCAGCAGCGGGACGGGAGAGACCCAGTACTTC.